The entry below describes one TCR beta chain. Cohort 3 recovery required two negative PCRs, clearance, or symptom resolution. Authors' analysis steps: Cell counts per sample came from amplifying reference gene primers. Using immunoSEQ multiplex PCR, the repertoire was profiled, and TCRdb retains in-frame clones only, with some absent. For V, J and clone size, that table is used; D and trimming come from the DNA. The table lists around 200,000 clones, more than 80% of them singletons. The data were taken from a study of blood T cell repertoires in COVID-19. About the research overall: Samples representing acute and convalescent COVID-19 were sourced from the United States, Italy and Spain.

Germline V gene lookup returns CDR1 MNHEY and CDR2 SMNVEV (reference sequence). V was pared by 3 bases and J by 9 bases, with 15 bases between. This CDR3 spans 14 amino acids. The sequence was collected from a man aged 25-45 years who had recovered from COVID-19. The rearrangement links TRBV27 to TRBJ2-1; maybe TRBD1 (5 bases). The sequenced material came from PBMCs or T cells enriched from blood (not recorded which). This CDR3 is CASSFKGLWGEQFF. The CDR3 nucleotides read TGTGCCAGCAGTTTCAAGGGGCTATGGGGTGAGCAGTTCTTC.